These T cell receptor beta chains were read from a single sample in a study of blood T cell repertoires in COVID-19. The method was immunoSEQ multiplex PCR; TCRdb's version includes in-frame clones alone and lacks a portion of them. The sample comprises around 310,000 clones, over 85% of which are singletons, and roughly a tenth rests with the top ten. Material for sequencing was PBMCs or T cells enriched from blood (not recorded which). These receptors were obtained from a woman younger than 45 who had recovered from COVID-19. The CDR3 runs from the conserved cysteine through the conserved F or W. Fields, in order: CDR3 DNA, CDR3 protein, J gene, V gene, D gene, clone size. A D gene is named only where the DNA matches it firmly. Expanded clones are given a class, and other clones once, few, many or no size at all.

cdr3_nt: TGTGCCAGCAGCTCCTTGGGCAGTATGAACACTGAAGCTTTCTTT
cdr3_aa: CASSSLGSMNTEAFF
j_call: TRBJ1-1
v_call: TRBV7-2
d_call: .
clone_size: once

cdr3_nt: TGTGCCAGTAGTCGTCCCCCACAGGGAACTAATGAAAAACTGTTTTTT
cdr3_aa: CASSRPPQGTNEKLFF
j_call: TRBJ1-4
v_call: TRBV19
d_call: .
clone_size: .

cdr3_nt: TGTGCCAGCAGCAGATTCAGGGAAGAGACCCAGTACTTC
cdr3_aa: CASSRFREETQYF
j_call: TRBJ2-5
v_call: TRBV6-5
d_call: .
clone_size: .

cdr3_nt: TGCGCCAGCAGCTTGGGCGGTGGGGGGTACACTGAAGCTTTCTTT
cdr3_aa: CASSLGGGGYTEAFF
j_call: TRBJ1-1
v_call: TRBV5-1
d_call: .
clone_size: once

cdr3_nt: TGTGCCAGCAGCTTAGGGGCAGGGCTGAACACTGAAGCTTTCTTT
cdr3_aa: CASSLGAGLNTEAFF
j_call: TRBJ1-1
v_call: TRBV7-2
d_call: .
clone_size: .

cdr3_nt: TGTGCCAGCCGAAAATCTAGCGGGAGCACAGATACGCAGTATTTT
cdr3_aa: CASRKSSGSTDTQYF
j_call: TRBJ2-3
v_call: TRBV4-2
d_call: TRBD2
clone_size: .

cdr3_nt: TGTGCCAGTAGTATTCAGCGGGGCAGCACAGATACGCAGTATTTT
cdr3_aa: CASSIQRGSTDTQYF
j_call: TRBJ2-3
v_call: TRBV19
d_call: TRBD2
clone_size: .

cdr3_nt: TGTGCCAGCAGCCCCCGGCTAGCCCAAACGGGGTCCTACGAGCAGTACTTC
cdr3_aa: CASSPRLAQTGSYEQYF
j_call: TRBJ2-7
v_call: TRBV9
d_call: .
clone_size: .

cdr3_nt: TGTGCCAGCAGCCTAGGCCCGGGACAGGGGTCCTATGGCTACACCTTC
cdr3_aa: CASSLGPGQGSYGYTF
j_call: TRBJ1-2
v_call: TRBV7-6
d_call: TRBD1
clone_size: .

cdr3_nt: TGTGCCAGCAGCCGGGGTGCCCCAACAACACTTCACGAGCAGTACTTC
cdr3_aa: CASSRGAPTTLHEQYF
j_call: TRBJ2-7
v_call: TRBV11-3
d_call: .
clone_size: .

cdr3_nt: TGTGCAAGTCGCTTAGGACTAGCGGGAGGAACTTACAATGAGCAGTTCTTC
cdr3_aa: CASRLGLAGGTYNEQFF
j_call: TRBJ2-1
v_call: TRBV12-2
d_call: .
clone_size: .

cdr3_nt: TGTGCCAGCAGACCAACTTTTCTTCGTAATGAAAAACTGTTTTTT
cdr3_aa: CASRPTFLRNEKLFF
j_call: TRBJ1-4
v_call: TRBV6-5
d_call: .
clone_size: .

cdr3_nt: TGCGCCAGCAGCAAGGGTGGGACAGCTTCTGGAAACACCATATATTTT
cdr3_aa: CASSKGGTASGNTIYF
j_call: TRBJ1-3
v_call: TRBV5-1
d_call: TRBD1
clone_size: .

cdr3_nt: TGTGCCAGCAGCGGAAGGGGATGGGGCAGGAGAAACACCGGGGAGCTGTTTTTT
cdr3_aa: CASSGRGWGRRNTGELFF
j_call: TRBJ2-2
v_call: TRBV11-3
d_call: .
clone_size: .

cdr3_nt: TGTGCCAGCAGTTTAGGCAGGACCTACGAGCAGTACTTC
cdr3_aa: CASSLGRTYEQYF
j_call: TRBJ2-7
v_call: TRBV27
d_call: .
clone_size: once

cdr3_nt: TGCGCCAGCAGCTTGGGTCTACCGAACACAGATACGCAGTATTTT
cdr3_aa: CASSLGLPNTDTQYF
j_call: TRBJ2-3
v_call: TRBV5-1
d_call: .
clone_size: .

cdr3_nt: TGTGCCAGCAGCTGGGGGCCAGGGCCCGCGGTCACAGATACGCAGTATTTT
cdr3_aa: CASSWGPGPAVTDTQYF
j_call: TRBJ2-3
v_call: TRBV11-2
d_call: .
clone_size: .

cdr3_nt: TGTGCCAGCAGTTTGACAGGGGCCAACGTCCTGACTTTC
cdr3_aa: CASSLTGANVLTF
j_call: TRBJ2-6
v_call: TRBV12-3/TRBV12-4
d_call: .
clone_size: .

cdr3_nt: TGTGCCAGCAGCTTAGGGTGGTCGACAGGACGTTATGGCTACACCTTC
cdr3_aa: CASSLGWSTGRYGYTF
j_call: TRBJ1-2
v_call: TRBV7-9
d_call: .
clone_size: .

cdr3_nt: TGCAGCGTGACAGGATACAATGAGCAGTTCTTC
cdr3_aa: CSVTGYNEQFF
j_call: TRBJ2-1
v_call: TRBV29-1
d_call: .
clone_size: once

cdr3_nt: TGTGCCAGCAGCTTAGGGACAGGGGGCCAGGAGACCCAGTACTTC
cdr3_aa: CASSLGTGGQETQYF
j_call: TRBJ2-5
v_call: TRBV7-9
d_call: TRBD1
clone_size: .

cdr3_nt: TGTGCCATCAGTGGGCAACCACAGGACCCTGAAGCTTTCTTT
cdr3_aa: CAISGQPQDPEAFF
j_call: TRBJ1-1
v_call: TRBV10-3
d_call: .
clone_size: .